This record covers a single TCR beta chain. The data are from a study of blood T cell repertoires in COVID-19. On the study more broadly: Samples came from the United States, Italy and Spain, spanning acute and convalescent COVID-19.

CDR1 is KGHSH, CDR2 LQKENI, per germline. The CDR3 loop spans 15 amino acids. The V gene lost 2 bases and the J gene lost 1 base, with 10 bases spanning the gap. Per the original data handling: Estimated nucleated cell counts came from reference gene primer amplification. Some clones are missing from TCRdb's copy, which holds only in-frame ones; the method was immunoSEQ multiplex PCR. D and trimming come from the DNA, and the V and J calls and clone size come from that table. The sample records around 200,000 clones, 85% to 90% being singletons. This TCR was recovered from a man aged 45-65 years with acute or convalescent COVID-19. Input material: peripheral blood. The chain has TRBV18 and TRBJ2-3; D is perhaps TRBD2 (5 bases). The CDR3 DNA follows: TGTGCCAGCTCACCAGGGGAGCTTCGCACAGATACGCAGTATTTT. Translated: CASSPGELRTDTQYF.